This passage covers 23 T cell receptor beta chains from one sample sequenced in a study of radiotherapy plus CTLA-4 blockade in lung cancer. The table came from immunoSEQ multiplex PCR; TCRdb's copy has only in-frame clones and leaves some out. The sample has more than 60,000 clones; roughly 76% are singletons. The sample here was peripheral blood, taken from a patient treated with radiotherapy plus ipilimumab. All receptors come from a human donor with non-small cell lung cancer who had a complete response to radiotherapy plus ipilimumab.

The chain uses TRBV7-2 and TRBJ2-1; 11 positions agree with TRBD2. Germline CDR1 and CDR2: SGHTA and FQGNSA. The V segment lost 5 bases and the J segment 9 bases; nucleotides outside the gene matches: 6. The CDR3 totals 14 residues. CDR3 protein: CASSRLAGFGEQFF. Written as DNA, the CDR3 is TGTGCCAGCAGCCGACTAGCGGGGTTCGGTGAGCAGTTCTTC.

Here the CDR3 reads CASGPTGLRDGYTF. As DNA, the CDR3 is TGTGCCAGCGGCCCGACAGGGCTGAGGGATGGCTACACCTTC. The rearrangement uses TRBV6-5 and TRBJ1-2; 7 nucleotides line up with TRBD1. Trimming cost V 8 bases and J 6 bases; bases outside gene matches: 12. Germline assignment: CDR1 MNHEY and CDR2 SVGAGI. CDR3 length: 14 amino acids.

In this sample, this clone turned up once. The CDR3 DNA is TGTGCCAGCTCCACGGAAGGGACTAGCGGGAGCGAGCAGTACTTC. It translates to CASSTEGTSGSEQYF. The chain joins TRBV18 to TRBJ2-5, with 14 positions matching TRBD2. TRBJ2-7 matches the DNA end more closely, so the J call is doubtful. CDR3 length equals 15 residues. Germline values: CDR1 KGHSH, CDR2 LQKENI.

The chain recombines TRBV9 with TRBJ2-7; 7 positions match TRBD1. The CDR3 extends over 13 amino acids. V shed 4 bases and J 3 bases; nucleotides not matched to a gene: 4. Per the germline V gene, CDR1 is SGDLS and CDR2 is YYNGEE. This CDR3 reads CASSTSGGYEQYF. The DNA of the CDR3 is TGTGCCAGCAGCACGTCAGGGGGCTACGAGCAGTACTTC.

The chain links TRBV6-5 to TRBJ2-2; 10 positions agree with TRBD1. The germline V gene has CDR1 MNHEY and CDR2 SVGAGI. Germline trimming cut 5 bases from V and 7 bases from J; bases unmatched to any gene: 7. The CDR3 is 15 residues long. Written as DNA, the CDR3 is TGTGCCAGCAGTGTCGACAGGGGGCGGGGCGGGGAGCTGTTTTTT. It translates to CASSVDRGRGGELFF.

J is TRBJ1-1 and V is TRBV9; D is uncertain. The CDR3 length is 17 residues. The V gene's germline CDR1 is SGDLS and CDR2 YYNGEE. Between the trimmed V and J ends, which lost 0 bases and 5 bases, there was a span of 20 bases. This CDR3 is CASSVGFGGSGLTEAFF. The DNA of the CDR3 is TGTGCCAGCAGCGTAGGGTTCGGAGGGTCGGGTTTAACTGAAGCTTTCTTT.

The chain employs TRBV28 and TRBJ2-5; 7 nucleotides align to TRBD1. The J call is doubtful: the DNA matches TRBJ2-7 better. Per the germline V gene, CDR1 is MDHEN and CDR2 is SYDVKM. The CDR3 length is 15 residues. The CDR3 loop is CASSTAGGRPYEQYF. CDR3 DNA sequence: TGTGCCAGCAGTACTGCAGGGGGTCGCCCTTACGAGCAGTACTTC.

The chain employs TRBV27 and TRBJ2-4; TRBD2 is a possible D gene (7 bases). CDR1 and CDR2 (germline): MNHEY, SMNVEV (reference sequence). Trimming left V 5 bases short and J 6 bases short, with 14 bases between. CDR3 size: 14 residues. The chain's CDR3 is CASSRGGGGNIQYF. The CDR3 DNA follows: TGTGCCAGCAGTAGGGGGGGCGGAGGAAACATTCAGTACTTC.

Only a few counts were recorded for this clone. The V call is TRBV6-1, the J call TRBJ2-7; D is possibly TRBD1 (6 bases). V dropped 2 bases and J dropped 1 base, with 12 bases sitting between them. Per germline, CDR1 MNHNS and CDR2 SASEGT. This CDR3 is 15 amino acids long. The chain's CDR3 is CASSEYWGLSYEQYF. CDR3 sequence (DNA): TGTGCCAGCAGTGAATATTGGGGGCTTTCCTACGAGCAGTACTTC.

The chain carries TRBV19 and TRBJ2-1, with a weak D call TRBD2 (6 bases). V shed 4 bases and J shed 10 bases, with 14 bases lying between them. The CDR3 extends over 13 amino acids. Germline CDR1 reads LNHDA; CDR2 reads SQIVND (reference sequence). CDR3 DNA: TGTGCCAGTAGTACCGGACGACTAGTGGAGCAGTTCTTC. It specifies CASSTGRLVEQFF. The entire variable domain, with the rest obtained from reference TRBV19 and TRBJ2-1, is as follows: DGGITQSPKYLFRKEGQNVTLSCEQNLNHDAMYWYRQDPGQGLRLIYYSQIVNDFQKGDIAEGYSVSREKKESFPLTVTSAQKNPTAFYLCASSTGRLVEQFFGPGTRLTVL.

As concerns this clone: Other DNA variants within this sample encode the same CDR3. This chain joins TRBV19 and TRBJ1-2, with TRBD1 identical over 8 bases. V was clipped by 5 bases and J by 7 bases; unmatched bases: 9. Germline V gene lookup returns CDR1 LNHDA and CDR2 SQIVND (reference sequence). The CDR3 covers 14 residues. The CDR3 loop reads CASSDDRGRAGYTF. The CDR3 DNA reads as TGTGCCAGTAGTGACGACAGGGGACGGGCTGGCTACACCTTC.

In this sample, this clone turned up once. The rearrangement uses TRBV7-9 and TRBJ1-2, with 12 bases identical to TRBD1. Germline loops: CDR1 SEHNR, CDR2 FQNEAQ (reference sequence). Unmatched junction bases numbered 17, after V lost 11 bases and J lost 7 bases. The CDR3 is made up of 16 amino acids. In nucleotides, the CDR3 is TGTGCCCTCGACCTCCCCCCGGGACAGGGGGCGGGTGGCTACACCTTC. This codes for CALDLPPGQGAGGYTF.

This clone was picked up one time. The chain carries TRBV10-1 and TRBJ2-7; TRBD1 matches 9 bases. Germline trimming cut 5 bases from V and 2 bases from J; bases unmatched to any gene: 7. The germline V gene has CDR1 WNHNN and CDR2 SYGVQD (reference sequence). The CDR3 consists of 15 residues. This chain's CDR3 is CASSIDRGGPYEQYF. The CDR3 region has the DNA TGCGCCAGCAGTATCGACAGGGGGGGACCCTACGAGCAGTACTTC.

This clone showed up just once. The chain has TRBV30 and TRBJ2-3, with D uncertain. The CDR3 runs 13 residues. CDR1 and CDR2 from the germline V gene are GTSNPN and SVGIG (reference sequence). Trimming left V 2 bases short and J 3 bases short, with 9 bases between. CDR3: CAWSLRETDTQYF. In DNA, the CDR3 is TGTGCCTGGAGTCTCCGCGAAACAGATACGCAGTATTTT.

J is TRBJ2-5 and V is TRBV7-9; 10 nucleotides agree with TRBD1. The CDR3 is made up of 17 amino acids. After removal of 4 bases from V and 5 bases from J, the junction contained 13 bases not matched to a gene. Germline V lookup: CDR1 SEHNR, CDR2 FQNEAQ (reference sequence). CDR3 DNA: TGTGCCAGCAGCTCCACACGTCCCGGGACAGGGGTGGAGACCCAGTACTTC. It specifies CASSSTRPGTGVETQYF.

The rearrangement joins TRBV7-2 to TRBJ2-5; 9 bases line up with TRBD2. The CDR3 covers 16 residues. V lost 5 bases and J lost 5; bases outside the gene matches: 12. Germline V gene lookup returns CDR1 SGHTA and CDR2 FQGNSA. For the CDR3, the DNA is TGTGCCAGCAGCCCAGGCGGGCGGGGGGGCTCTGAGACCCAGTACTTC. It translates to CASSPGGRGGSETQYF. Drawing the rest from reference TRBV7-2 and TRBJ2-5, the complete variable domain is GAGVSQSPSNKVTEKGKDVELRCDPISGHTALYWYRQSLGQGLEFLIYFQGNSAPDKSGLPSDRFSAERTGGSVSTLTIQRTQQEDSAVYLCASSPGGRGGSETQYFGPGTRLLVL.

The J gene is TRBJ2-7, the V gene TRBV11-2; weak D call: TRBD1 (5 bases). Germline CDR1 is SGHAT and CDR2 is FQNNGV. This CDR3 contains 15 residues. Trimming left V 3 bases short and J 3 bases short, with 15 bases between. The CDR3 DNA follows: TGTGCCAGCAGCTTGGTACAGGATGTTTTCTACGAGCAGTACTTC. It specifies CASSLVQDVFYEQYF. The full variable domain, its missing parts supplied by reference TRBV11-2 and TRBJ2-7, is EAGVAQSPRYKIIEKRQSVAFWCNPISGHATLYWYQQILGQGPKLLIQFQNNGVVDDSQLPKDRFSAERLKGVDSTLKIQPAKLEDSAVYLCASSLVQDVFYEQYFGPGTRLTVT.

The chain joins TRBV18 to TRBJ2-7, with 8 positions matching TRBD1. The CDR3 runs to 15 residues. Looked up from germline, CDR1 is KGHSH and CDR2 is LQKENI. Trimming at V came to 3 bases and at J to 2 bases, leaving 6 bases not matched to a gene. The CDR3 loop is CASSPGATGAYEQYF. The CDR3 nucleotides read TGTGCCAGCTCACCCGGGGCGACAGGGGCCTACGAGCAGTACTTC.

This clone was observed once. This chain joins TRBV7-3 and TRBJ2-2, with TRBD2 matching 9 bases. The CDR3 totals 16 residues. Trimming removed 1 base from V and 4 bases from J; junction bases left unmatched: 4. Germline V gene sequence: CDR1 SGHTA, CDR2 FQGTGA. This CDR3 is CASSLKGGRATGELFF. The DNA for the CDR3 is TGTGCCAGCAGCTTAAAGGGCGGGAGGGCCACCGGGGAGCTGTTTTTT.

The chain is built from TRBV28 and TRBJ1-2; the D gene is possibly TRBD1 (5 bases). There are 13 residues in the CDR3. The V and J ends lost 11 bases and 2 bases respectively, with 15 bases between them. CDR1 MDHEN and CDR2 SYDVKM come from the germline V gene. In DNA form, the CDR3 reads TGTGCCCTGGGGGGGTTCCCGAACTATGGCTACACCTTC. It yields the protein CALGGFPNYGYTF.

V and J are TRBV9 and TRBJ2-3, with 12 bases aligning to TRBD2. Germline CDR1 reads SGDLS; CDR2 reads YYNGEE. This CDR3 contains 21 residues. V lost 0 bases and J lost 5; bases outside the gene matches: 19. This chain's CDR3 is CASSVGVSFVLAGGPIDTQYF. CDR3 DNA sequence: TGTGCCAGCAGCGTAGGTGTAAGCTTCGTCCTAGCGGGAGGGCCGATAGATACGCAGTATTTT.

The CDR3 DNA follows: TGTGCCAGCAGTGGACAGGGGGCGGGGGACACTGAAGCTTTCTTT. Residues: CASSGQGAGDTEAFF. The rearrangement links TRBV6-5 to TRBJ1-1; 11 bases agree with TRBD1. The CDR3 sequence is 15 residues long. CDR1 and CDR2 from the germline V gene are MNHEY and SVGAGI. V gave up 5 bases and J gave up 3 bases; unmatched junction bases: 5.

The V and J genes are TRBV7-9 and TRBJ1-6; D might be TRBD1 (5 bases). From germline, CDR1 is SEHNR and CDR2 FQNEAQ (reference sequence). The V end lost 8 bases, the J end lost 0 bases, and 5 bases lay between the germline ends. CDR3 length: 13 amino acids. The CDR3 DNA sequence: TGTGCCAGCGGGGCCTCCTATAATTCACCCCTCCACTTT. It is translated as CASGASYNSPLHF.